This T cell receptor (beta chain) emerged from a study of somatic mutations in cytotoxic T cells in rheumatoid arthritis (dated by TCRdb to the late 2010s). Some background on the complete study: Patient peripheral blood (30 ml EDTA) was drawn right after diagnosis and before any treatment started. Sorted V beta1+ cells also underwent TCRB sequencing, and some V beta antibody-stained T-cell populations were flow-sorted at nearly 100% purity on a FACSAria II or Sony SH800. In newly diagnosed rheumatoid arthritis without treatment, the study examined if expanded CD8+ T-cell clones harbor somatic mutations, relying on TCRB deep sequencing to characterize clonality. TCRB deep sequencing was performed for more than 50 rheumatoid arthritis patients and around 20 healthy controls. Patient and control groups had essentially identical median ages.

TCRB CDR3 sequencing used the immunoSEQ assay on genomic DNA. As for the authors' bioinformatics: Only a few patient CD8+ clones larger than 1% matched published virus-specific TCRB sequences when compared against them. Analyses were restricted to productive TCRB rearrangements. A clone was defined by a unique TCRB CDR3 sequence, and clonality was computed as a productive clonality index based on Shannon entropy. Repertoire overlap for a pair of samples was computed from each clone's template counts relative to total templates per sample. A correlation with a Spearman r of roughly 0.66 was found between V-gene usage by flow cytometry and V-gene usage by TCRB sequencing. Here the immuneACCESS table is served through TCRdb, limited to in-frame sequences with V and J called. Missing clones are a known gap in these copies; in checked studies unresolved V genes cover under half, and the rest lacks a known reason. V and J calls and clone size are those listed in that table; D and trimming were worked out from the DNA. In all, the sample holds 20,000 to 25,000 clones, and approximately 80% of those were seen once. The biggest ten clones account for approximately 10% of the sample.

Broad study findings and their caveats: The slight underrepresentation of TRBV07 in patients was not corrected for multiple comparisons. An increase of CD8+ clonality with age was seen in patients (Spearman r=0.49) but not in healthy controls. The expanded CD8+ clones had unknown antigen targets, and not appearing in virus-specific databases did not rule out that they were virus-specific. The largest CD8+ clone made up more than 20% of CD8+ cells in about an eighth of the 65 patients, and blood and synovial fluid shared several identical CD8+ TCRB sequences. There was no significant difference in CD8+ T-cell clonality between rheumatoid arthritis patients and age-matched healthy controls.

A note on this clone: This receptor's antigen is unknown. The input lacks base qualities; no much larger clone sits a single base away.

The CDR3 runs 13 amino acids, cysteine and phenylalanine included. The CDR3 DNA has 39 bases and is translated from base 1. CDR1 LNHDA and CDR2 SQIVND are derived from the germline V gene (reference sequence). Relative to germline, V is 7 bases shorter and J is 4 bases shorter, with 12 bases between their ends. Flow cytometry confirmed the purity of CD4+ and CD8+ cells that had been isolated by positive magnetic bead selection on an AutoMACS. Clonal expansions were first screened by flow cytometry with a TCR V beta antibody panel, then characterized by TCRB deep sequencing of sorted CD8+ fractions. Peripheral blood mononuclear cells were obtained using density gradient separation with Ficoll-Paque PLUS. DNA from CD4-enriched, CD8-enriched or PBMC samples was extracted using Nucleospin Tissue or Tissue XS kits and then quantified on a Qubit 2.0 fluorometer.

The V and J genes are TRBV19 and TRBJ2-3; the best D guess is TRBD1, with 6 bases matching. The specimen sequenced was CD8+ T cells sorted from blood. The sequence came from an adult with rheumatoid arthritis. In nucleotide form, the sequence is TGTGCCAGTAAAAACCACAGGGCAGATACGCAGTATTTT. This encodes CASKNHRADTQYF.